This paragraph covers one T cell receptor beta chain sequence. Its antigen target is currently unknown. Base-call qualities are not available, and no considerably larger clone is one nucleotide away. The source of the sample is a study of T cell responses to AZD1222 COVID-19 vaccine (dated by TCRdb to the early 2020s). Broadly, across the study: AZD1222 recipients whose second dose came at about 4 weeks and those whose second dose came at about 12 weeks were combined into one group, since spike-specific TCR depth and breadth did not differ between the two schedules. A total of under 250 trial participants underwent TCR sequencing, of whom under 220 had received two doses of AZD1222 and roughly 26 had received two doses of the MenACWY control vaccine. Enrollment into the trials was organized by age into subgroups of 18-55, 56-69 and 70-plus years, and those subgroups contained approximately 160, 26 and 62 TCR-sequenced participants, respectively. The paper as a whole reports these results and caveats: Participants were mostly white British, with more females than males. The authors suggested clonal diversity may have been underestimated. Because no samples from the day 14 peak response were available, repertoires could be characterized only after the peak T cell response. The 56-69-year group was small, and its depth increase did not reach significance, likely because of low power. Vaccine-associated CD4 TCRs spanned the whole spike protein, with dominant responses in regions 160-218 and 743-854. After two AZD1222 doses, spike-specific TCR breadth and depth were significantly higher than at day 0 and than in MenACWY recipients. Reportedly, close to half of the unique spike-specific TCRs recognized epitopes lying outside the regions that are mutated in the B.1.351 and B.1.1.7 variants. Conclusions about previously exposed vaccinees are limited because only a handful of AZD1222 recipients were SARS-CoV-2 seropositive at baseline.

Taken with the paper, the label for time point translates to: baseline before first vaccination. Vaccinee samples were obtained from the UK trials COV001 and COV002, which included a single-blind randomized controlled phase 2/3 trial of AZD1222 (ChAdOx1 nCoV-19) in healthy adults. For TCRbeta chain sequencing, PBMC samples from trial participants were taken at day 0 and at day 28 after the second dose. The CDR1 and CDR2 encoded by the germline V gene are SGDLS and YYNGEE. Counted from cysteine to phenylalanine, this CDR3 has 15 amino acids. Solely the CDR3 DNA is kept, with 45 bases framed from the first base. V and J lose 0 bases and 0 bases, and a span of 6 bases separates them. The CDR3 regions of human TCRbeta chains were subjected to immunosequencing. As for the original processing: Repertoire TCRs were checked for matches against a reference library of SARS-CoV-2-specific TCRs that had been generated using the MIRA antigen-specificity platform. Breadth was defined as the fraction of unique TCRs that were SARS-CoV-2-associated. Depth was defined as the fraction of total T cells that were SARS-CoV-2-associated. Using the MIRA data, each spike-specific TCR was assigned both to the spike region to which the TCR was reactive and to a CD4 or CD8 class. Log10-transformed breadth and depth values were compared by one-way ANOVA with Sidak's multiple comparisons tests. TCRdb's version of the immuneACCESS table is confined to in-frame rearrangements and falls short of the full clone set. An unresolved V gene accounts for under half of the shortfall where checked; the remainder is of unknown origin. V and J calls and clone size follow that table, whereas D and trimming were derived from the DNA. The sample contains about 110,000 clones, around 85% of them found a single time. Of the sample, 4.6% is held by the ten largest clones.

The chain joins TRBV9 to TRBJ2-2; the D gene is not confidently resolved. The sequencing used peripheral blood, collected on day 0 of AZD1222 vaccination. This sequence originates from an adult in good health. The DNA sequence is given as TGTGCCAGCAGCGTAGGTGGGGCGAACACCGGGGAGCTGTTTTTT. The resulting protein is CASSVGGANTGELFF.